This TCR beta chain came from a study of blood T cell repertoires in COVID-19. Study-level information: Acute-phase and convalescent COVID-19 samples originated in the United States, Italy and Spain. T cells, B-cell-depleted T cells, or PBMCs provided the cDNA or gDNA that served as material.

Methods used by the authors: Amplification of reference gene primers provided the estimated nucleated cell counts. Clones were read by immunoSEQ multiplex PCR, and TCRdb kept only the in-frame ones, dropping some. The D gene and trimming were derived from the DNA, and the V and J assignments and clone size from that table. The sample holds about 310,000 clones, roughly 84% seen once. Sequencing was done on a sample of peripheral blood. The receptor's source is a man aged 50 to 59 with active or convalescent COVID-19.

As DNA, the CDR3 is TGCGCCAGCAGCTTTGGACAATCGCTCACGGCTGGGGCCAACGTCCTGACTTTC. Its translation is CASSFGQSLTAGANVLTF. This chain uses TRBV5-1 with TRBJ2-6, with D maybe TRBD1 (5 bases). CDR1 is SGHRS, CDR2 YFSETQ, per germline. V was clipped by 2 bases and J by 2 bases, with 17 bases between them. This CDR3 is built from 18 residues.